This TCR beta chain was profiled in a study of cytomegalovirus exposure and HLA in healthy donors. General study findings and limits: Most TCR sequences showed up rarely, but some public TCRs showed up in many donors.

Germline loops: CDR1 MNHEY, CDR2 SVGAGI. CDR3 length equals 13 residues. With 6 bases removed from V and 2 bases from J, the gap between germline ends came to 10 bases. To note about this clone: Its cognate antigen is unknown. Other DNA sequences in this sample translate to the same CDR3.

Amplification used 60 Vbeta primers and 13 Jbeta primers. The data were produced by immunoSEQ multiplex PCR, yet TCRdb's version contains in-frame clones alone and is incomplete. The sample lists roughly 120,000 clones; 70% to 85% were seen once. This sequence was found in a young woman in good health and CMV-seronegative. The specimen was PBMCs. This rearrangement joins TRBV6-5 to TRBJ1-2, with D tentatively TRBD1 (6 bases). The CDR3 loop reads CASSRTGNYGYTF. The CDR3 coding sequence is TGTGCCAGCAGCAGAACAGGGAACTATGGCTACACCTTC.